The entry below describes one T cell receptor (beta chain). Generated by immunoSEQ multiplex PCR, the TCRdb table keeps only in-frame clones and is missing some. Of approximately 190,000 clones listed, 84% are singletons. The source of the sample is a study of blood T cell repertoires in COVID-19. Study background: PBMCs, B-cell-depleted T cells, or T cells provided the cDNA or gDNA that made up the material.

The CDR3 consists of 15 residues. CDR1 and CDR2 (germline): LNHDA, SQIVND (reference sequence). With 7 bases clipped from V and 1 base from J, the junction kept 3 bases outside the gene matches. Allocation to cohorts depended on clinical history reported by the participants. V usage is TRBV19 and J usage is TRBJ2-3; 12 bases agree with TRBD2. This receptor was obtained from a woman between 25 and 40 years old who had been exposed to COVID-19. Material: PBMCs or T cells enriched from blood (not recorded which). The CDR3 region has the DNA TGTGCCAGTAAGACTAGCGGGGGCCGCACAGATACGCAGTATTTT. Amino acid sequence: CASKTSGGRTDTQYF.